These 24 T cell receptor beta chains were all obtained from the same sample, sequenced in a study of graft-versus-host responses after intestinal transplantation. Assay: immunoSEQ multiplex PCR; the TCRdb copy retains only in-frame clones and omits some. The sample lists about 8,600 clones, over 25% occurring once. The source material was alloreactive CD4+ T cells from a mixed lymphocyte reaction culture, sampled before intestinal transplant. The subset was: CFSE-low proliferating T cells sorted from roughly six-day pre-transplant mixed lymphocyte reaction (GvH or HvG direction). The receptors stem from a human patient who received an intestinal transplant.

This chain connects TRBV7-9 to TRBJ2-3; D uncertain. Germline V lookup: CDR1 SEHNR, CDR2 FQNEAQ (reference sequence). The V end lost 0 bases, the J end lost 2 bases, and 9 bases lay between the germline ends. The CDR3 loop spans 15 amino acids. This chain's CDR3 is CASSLAGVATDTQYF. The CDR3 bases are TGTGCCAGCAGCTTAGCAGGAGTCGCCACAGATACGCAGTATTTT.

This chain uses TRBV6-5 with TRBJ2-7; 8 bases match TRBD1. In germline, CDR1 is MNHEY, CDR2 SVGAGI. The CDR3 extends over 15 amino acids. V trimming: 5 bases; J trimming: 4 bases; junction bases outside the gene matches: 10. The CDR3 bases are TGTGCCAGCAGTAACACCCGGACAGGGTTGTACGAGCAGTACTTC. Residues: CASSNTRTGLYEQYF.

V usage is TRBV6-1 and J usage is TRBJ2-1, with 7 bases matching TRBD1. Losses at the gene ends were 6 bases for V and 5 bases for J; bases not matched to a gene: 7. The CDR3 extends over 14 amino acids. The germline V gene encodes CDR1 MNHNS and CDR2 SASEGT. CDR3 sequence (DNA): TGTGCCAGCAGGATCCGACAGGGTAACAATGAGCAGTTCTTC. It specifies CASRIRQGNNEQFF.

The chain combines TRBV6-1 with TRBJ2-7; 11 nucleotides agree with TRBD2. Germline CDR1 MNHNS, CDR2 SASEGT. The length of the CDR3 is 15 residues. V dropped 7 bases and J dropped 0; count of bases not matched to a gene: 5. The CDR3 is CASIRLAGFSYEQYF. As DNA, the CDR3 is TGTGCCAGCATTCGACTAGCGGGATTCTCCTACGAGCAGTACTTC.

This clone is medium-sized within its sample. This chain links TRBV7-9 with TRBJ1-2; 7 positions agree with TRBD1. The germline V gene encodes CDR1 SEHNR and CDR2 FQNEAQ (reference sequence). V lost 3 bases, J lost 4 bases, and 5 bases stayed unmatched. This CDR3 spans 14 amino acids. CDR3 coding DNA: TGTGCCAGCAGCTTTAGGGGGCCGCCCTATGGCTACACCTTC. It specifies CASSFRGPPYGYTF. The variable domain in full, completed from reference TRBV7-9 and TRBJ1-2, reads DTGVSQNPRHKITKRGQNVTFRCDPISEHNRLYWYRQTLGQGPEFLTYFQNEAQLEKSRLLSDRFSAERPKGSFSTLEIQRTEQGDSAMYLCASSFRGPPYGYTFGSGTRLTVV.

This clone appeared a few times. The CDR3 DNA sequence: TGTGCCAGCAGTGAAGGCGGGCATCCAAACTATGGCTACACCTTC. This gives the protein CASSEGGHPNYGYTF. The gene calls are TRBV6-9 and TRBJ1-2; D is ambiguous. CDR1 and CDR2 from the germline V gene are MNHGY and SVAAGI. The germline V and J ends were trimmed by 5 bases and 2 bases, with 15 bases remaining between them. The CDR3 runs to 15 residues.

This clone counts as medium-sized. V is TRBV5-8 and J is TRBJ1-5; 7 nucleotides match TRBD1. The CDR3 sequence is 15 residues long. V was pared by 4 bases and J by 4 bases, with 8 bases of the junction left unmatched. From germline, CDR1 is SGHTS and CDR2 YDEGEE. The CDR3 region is CASSKGDSPNQPQHF. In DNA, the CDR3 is TGTGCCAGCAGCAAGGGGGACAGCCCAAATCAGCCCCAGCATTTT.

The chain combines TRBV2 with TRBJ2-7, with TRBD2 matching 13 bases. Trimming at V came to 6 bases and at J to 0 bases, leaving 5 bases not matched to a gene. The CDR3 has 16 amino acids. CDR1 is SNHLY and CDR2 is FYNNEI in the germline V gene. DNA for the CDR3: TGTGCCAGCAGCTCCGGGACTAGCGGGGTCTCCTACGAGCAGTACTTC. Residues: CASSSGTSGVSYEQYF.

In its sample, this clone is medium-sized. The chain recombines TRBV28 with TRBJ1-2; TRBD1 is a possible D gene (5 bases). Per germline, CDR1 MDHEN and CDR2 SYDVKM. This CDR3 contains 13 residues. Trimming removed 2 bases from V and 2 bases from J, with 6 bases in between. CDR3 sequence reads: CASSLPGNYGYTF. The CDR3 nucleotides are TGTGCCAGCAGTTTACCAGGGAACTATGGCTACACCTTC.

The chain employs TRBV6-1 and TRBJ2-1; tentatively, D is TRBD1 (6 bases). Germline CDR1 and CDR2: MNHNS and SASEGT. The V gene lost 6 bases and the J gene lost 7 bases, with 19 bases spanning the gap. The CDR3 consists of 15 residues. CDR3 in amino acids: CASRSGTRVLNEQFF. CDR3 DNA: TGTGCCAGCAGGTCCGGGACAAGGGTGTTAAATGAGCAGTTCTTC.

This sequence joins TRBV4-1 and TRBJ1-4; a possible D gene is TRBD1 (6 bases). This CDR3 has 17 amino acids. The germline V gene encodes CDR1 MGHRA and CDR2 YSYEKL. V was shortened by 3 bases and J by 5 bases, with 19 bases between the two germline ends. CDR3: CASSQGRGRGRNEKLFF. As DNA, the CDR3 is TGCGCCAGCAGCCAGGGCAGGGGTAGGGGTCGGAATGAAAAACTGTTTTTT.

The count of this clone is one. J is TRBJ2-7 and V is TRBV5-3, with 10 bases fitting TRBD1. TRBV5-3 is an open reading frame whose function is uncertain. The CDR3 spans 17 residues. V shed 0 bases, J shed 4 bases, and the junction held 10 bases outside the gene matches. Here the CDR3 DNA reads TGTGCCAGAAGCTTGGGGACAGGGGGTATTATGTTGTACGAGCAGTACTTC. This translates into CARSLGTGGIMLYEQYF.

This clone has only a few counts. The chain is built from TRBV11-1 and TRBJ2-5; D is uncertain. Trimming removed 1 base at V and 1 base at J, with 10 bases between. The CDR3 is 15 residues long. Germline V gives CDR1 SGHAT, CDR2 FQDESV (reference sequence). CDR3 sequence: CASSLGLTTQETQYF. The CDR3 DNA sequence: TGTGCCAGCAGCTTAGGACTTACCACCCAAGAGACCCAGTACTTC.

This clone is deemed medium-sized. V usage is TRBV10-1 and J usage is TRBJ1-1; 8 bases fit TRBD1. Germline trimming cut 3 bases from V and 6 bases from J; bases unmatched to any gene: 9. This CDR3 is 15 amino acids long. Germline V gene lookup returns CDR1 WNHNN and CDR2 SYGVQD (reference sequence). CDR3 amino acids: CASSDDRGGFSEAFF. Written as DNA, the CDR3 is TGCGCCAGCAGTGATGACAGGGGTGGTTTTTCTGAAGCTTTCTTT.

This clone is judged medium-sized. The CDR3: CATRVAGGNEQFF. Here the CDR3 DNA reads TGTGCCACGAGGGTGGCGGGGGGCAATGAGCAGTTCTTC. The V gene is TRBV4-2, the J gene TRBJ2-1; 8 positions agree with TRBD2. CDR3 size: 13 residues. CDR1 and CDR2 (germline): LGHNA, YNFKEQ. Unmatched junction bases numbered 8, after V lost 10 bases and J lost 6 bases.

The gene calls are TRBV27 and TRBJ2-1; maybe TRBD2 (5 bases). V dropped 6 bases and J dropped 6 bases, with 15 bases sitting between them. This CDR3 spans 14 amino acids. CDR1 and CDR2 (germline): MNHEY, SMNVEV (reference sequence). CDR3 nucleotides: TGTGCCAGCAGCTCCCCAGAGGGTTTCAATGAGCAGTTCTTC. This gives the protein CASSSPEGFNEQFF.

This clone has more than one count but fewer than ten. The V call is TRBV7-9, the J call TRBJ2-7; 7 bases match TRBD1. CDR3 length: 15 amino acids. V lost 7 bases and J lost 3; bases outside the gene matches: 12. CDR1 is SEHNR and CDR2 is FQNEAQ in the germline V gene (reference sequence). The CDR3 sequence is CASTGRTGVDYEQYF. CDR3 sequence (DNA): TGTGCCAGCACCGGTCGTACAGGGGTCGACTACGAGCAGTACTTC.

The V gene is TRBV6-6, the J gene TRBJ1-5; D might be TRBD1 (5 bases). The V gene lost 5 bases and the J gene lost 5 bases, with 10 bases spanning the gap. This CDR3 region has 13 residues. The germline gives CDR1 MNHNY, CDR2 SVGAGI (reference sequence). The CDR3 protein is CASSPGGYQPQHF. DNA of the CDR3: TGTGCCAGCAGTCCCGGGGGGTATCAGCCCCAGCATTTT.

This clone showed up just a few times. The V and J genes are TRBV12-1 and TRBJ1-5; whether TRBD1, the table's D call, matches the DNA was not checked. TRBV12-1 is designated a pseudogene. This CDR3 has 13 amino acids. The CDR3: CASSFDNNQPQHF. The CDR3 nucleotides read TGTGCCAGCAGCTTCGACAACAATCAGCCCCAGCATTTT.

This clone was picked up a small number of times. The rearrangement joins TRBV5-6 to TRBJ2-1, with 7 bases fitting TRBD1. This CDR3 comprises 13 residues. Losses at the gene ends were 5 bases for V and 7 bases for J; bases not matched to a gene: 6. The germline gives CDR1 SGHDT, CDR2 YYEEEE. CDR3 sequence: CASRGWGQNEQFF. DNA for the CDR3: TGTGCCAGCAGGGGGTGGGGACAGAATGAGCAGTTCTTC.

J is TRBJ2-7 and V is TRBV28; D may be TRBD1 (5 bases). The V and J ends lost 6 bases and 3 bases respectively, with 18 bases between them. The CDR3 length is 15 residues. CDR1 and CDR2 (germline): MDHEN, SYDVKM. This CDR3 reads CASSPDIFFYYEQYF. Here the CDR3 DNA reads TGTGCCAGCAGCCCGGACATCTTTTTTTACTACGAGCAGTACTTC. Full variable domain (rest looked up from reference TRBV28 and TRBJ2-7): DVKVTQSSRYLVKRTGEKVFLECVQDMDHENMFWYRQDPGLGLRLIYFSYDVKMKEKGDIPEGYSVSREKKERFSLILESASTNQTSMYLCASSPDIFFYYEQYFGPGTRLTVT.

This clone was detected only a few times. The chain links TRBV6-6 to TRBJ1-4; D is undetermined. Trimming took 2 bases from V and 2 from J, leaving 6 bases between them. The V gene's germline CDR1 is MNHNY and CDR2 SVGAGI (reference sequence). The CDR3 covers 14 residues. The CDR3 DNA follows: TGTGCCAGCAGTTACGTGTATACTAATGAAAAACTGTTTTTT. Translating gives CASSYVYTNEKLFF.

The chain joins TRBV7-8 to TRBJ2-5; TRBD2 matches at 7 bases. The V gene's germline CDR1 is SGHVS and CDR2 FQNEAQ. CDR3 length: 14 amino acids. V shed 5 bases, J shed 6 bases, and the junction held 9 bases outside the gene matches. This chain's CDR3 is CASSPMGGGQTQYF. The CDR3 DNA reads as TGTGCCAGCAGCCCTATGGGGGGAGGGCAGACCCAGTACTTC.

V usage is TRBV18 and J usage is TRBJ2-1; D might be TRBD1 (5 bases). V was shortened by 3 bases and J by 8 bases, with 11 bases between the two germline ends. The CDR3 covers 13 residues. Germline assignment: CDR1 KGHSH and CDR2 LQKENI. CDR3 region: CASSPTVFHEQFF. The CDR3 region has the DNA TGTGCCAGCTCACCGACAGTGTTCCATGAGCAGTTCTTC.